The 9 T cell receptor beta chains given below trace back to one sample, sequenced in a study of CD4+ T cells in melanoma. Profiled with immunoSEQ multiplex PCR; TCRdb holds only in-frame clones, not every one. The table shows some 210 clones, with about 60% occurring only once. These receptors were collected from a human donor with melanoma.

The chain combines TRBV2 with TRBJ2-7; 8 bases agree with TRBD2. The V gene's germline CDR1 is SNHLY and CDR2 FYNNEI. The trim removed 8 bases at V and 1 base at J, leaving 4 bases unmatched. CDR3 length: 13 amino acids. CDR3 coding DNA: TGTGCCAGCGGCGGGGGGCCGTCCTACGAGCAGTACTTC. Its protein is CASGGGPSYEQYF.

The V call is TRBV21-1, the J call TRBJ2-7; the listed D gene, TRBD1, was not tested against the DNA. TRBV21-1 counts as a pseudogene. This CDR3 spans 17 amino acids. For the CDR3, the DNA is TGTGCCAGCAACCGGGACAGGGGGCCAACTAGCGCTAACGAGCAGTACTTC. This codes for CASNRDRGPTSANEQYF.

This clone was detected only once. In nucleotides, the CDR3 is TGTGCCAGCAGGGATGACAGCTACGAGCAGTACTTC. Its protein is CASRDDSYEQYF. The chain uses TRBV6-5 and TRBJ2-7; perhaps TRBD1 as D (5 bases). V dropped 6 bases and J dropped 3 bases, with 9 bases sitting between them. The CDR3 is made up of 12 amino acids. Germline assignment: CDR1 MNHEY and CDR2 SVGAGI.

This clone has just a few counts. The V gene is TRBV6-1, the J gene TRBJ2-3; D is unresolved. There are 14 residues in the CDR3. Trimming took off 2 bases at V and 0 bases at J, with 6 bases between the two ends. The V gene's germline CDR1 is MNHNS and CDR2 SASEGT. CDR3 in DNA: TGTGCCAGCAGTGAAATGCACAGCACAGATACGCAGTATTTT. Protein: CASSEMHSTDTQYF.

This clone has just a few counts. The chain carries TRBV6-5 and TRBJ2-1, with D maybe TRBD1 (6 bases). Germline V gene lookup returns CDR1 MNHEY and CDR2 SVGAGI. The germline V and J ends were trimmed by 0 bases and 15 bases, with 24 bases remaining between them. The CDR3 sequence is 16 residues long. CDR3: CASSYSRQEPNEQWFF. Here the CDR3 DNA reads TGTGCCAGCAGTTACTCTCGACAGGAGCCTAATGAGCAGTGGTTCTTC.

The chain uses TRBV7-3 and TRBJ1-1; D not resolved. Trimming left V 5 bases short and J 3 bases short, with 13 bases between. The CDR3 is 14 residues long. Germline assignment: CDR1 SGHTA and CDR2 FQGTGA. The CDR3 here is CASSTGQSYTEAFF. As DNA, the CDR3 is TGTGCCAGCAGCACGGGCCAGTCTTACACTGAAGCTTTCTTT.

The V gene is TRBV7-2, the J gene TRBJ2-3; 9 positions agree with TRBD2. CDR1 is SGHTA, CDR2 FQGNSA, per germline. The CDR3 is 15 amino acids. J was trimmed by 4 bases and V by 1 base; bases with no gene match: 3. For the CDR3, the DNA is TGTGCCAGCAGCTTAGGCGGGGGGGCCGCAGATACGCAGTATTTT. Its protein is CASSLGGGAADTQYF.

J is TRBJ2-4 and V is TRBV7-2; TRBD2 agrees at 8 bases. The junction had 2 bases not matched to a gene; V was cut back by 0 bases and J by 1 base. The CDR3 has 16 amino acids. The germline gives CDR1 SGHTA, CDR2 FQGNSA. The CDR3 is CASSLATSVAKNIQYF. The DNA for the CDR3 is TGTGCCAGCAGCTTAGCGACTAGCGTTGCCAAAAACATTCAGTACTTC.

The chain employs TRBV27 and TRBJ2-1; D possibly corresponds to TRBD1 (8 bases). The germline V gene encodes CDR1 MNHEY and CDR2 SMNVEV (reference sequence). The CDR3 covers 16 residues. Trimming removed 4 bases at V and 1 base at J, with 14 bases between. The CDR3 reads CASSSYRGGSYNEQFF. CDR3 nucleotide sequence: TGTGCCAGCAGTTCATACAGGGGGGGTTCCTACAATGAGCAGTTCTTC.